The 21 T cell receptor beta chains in this list originate from one sample, sequenced in a study of a mutant IDH1 vaccine in newly diagnosed glioma (dated by TCRdb to the early 2020s). Antigens for these TCRs are unknown. The label giving this sample's time point can be read as: week 5, during vaccination. Every vaccine dose consisted of 300 ug of a 20-mer mutant IDH1 peptide in Montanide, administered subcutaneously together with topical imiquimod. The library was built by means of the immunoSEQ multiplex PCR assay. In TCRdb, the immuneACCESS table is reduced to in-frame sequences with V and J assigned. These tables do not hold every clone; where another copy was compared, an unresolved V gene accounts for under half, and the others remain unexplained. The sample records about 38,000 clones, around three quarters of which are singletons. The biggest ten clones account for 5.5% of the sample. This specimen consisted of PBMCs, obtained from a glioma patient whose treatment included an IDH1 peptide vaccine. The receptors were gathered from a man between 35 and 55 years old with glioma.

This clone was seen a handful of times. The chain uses TRBV6-5 and TRBJ1-6; D may be TRBD1 (5 bases). This CDR3 contains 13 residues. Germline V gene lookup returns CDR1 MNHEY and CDR2 SVGAGI. The germline V and J ends were trimmed by 8 bases and 10 bases, with 15 bases remaining between them. CDR3 in amino acids: CASGLAGNSPLHF. The CDR3 nucleotides are TGTGCCAGCGGTTTGGCAGGGAACTCACCCCTCCACTTT.

The J gene is TRBJ2-3, the V gene TRBV4-1, with 10 positions matching TRBD2. J lost 9 bases, V lost 1 base, and 13 bases had no gene match. Germline CDR1 MGHRA, CDR2 YSYEKL. The CDR3 is 17 residues long. CDR3 coding DNA: TGCGCCAGCAGCCAAGTTCGGCGTAGCGGGGGGTTGGAGACGCAGTATTTT. Its protein product is CASSQVRRSGGLETQYF.

This clone has a handful of counts. This rearrangement joins TRBV6-5 to TRBJ1-5; 9 positions match TRBD1. V lost 11 bases, J lost 5 bases, and 4 bases stayed unmatched. The CDR3 is 12 amino acids. Germline CDR1 reads MNHEY; CDR2 reads SVGAGI. The CDR3 protein is CAVRTGDQPQHF. DNA for the CDR3: TGTGCCGTTCGGACAGGGGATCAGCCCCAGCATTTT.

This rearrangement joins TRBV18 to TRBJ2-7, with 8 nucleotides matching TRBD2. In germline, CDR1 is KGHSH, CDR2 LQKENI. CDR3 size: 15 residues. V lost 3 bases to trimming and J lost 2 bases; unmatched junction nucleotides: 6. The CDR3 region has the DNA TGTGCCAGCTCACCGGGCTCGGGAGGGACCTACGAGCAGTACTTC. As protein: CASSPGSGGTYEQYF.

The V and J genes are TRBV5-8 and TRBJ2-1; 7 bases fit TRBD2. The junction had 9 bases not matched to a gene; V was cut back by 3 bases and J by 6 bases. Germline V gene lookup returns CDR1 SGHTS and CDR2 YDEGEE. This CDR3 region has 15 residues. The CDR3 is CASSSRQLAANEQFF. The CDR3 DNA is TGTGCCAGCAGCTCCCGTCAGCTAGCGGCCAATGAGCAGTTCTTC.

The V call is TRBV7-2, the J call TRBJ2-3; D is ambiguous. Germline CDR1 reads SGHTA; CDR2 reads FQGNSA. The ends were cut back, 2 bases at V and 6 bases at J, with 12 bases in the middle. CDR3 length equals 14 residues. CDR3 residues: CASSLSIFADTQYF. In DNA form, the CDR3 reads TGTGCCAGCAGCTTAAGTATTTTTGCGGATACGCAGTATTTT.

This clone was counted only a few times. The chain is built from TRBV7-8 and TRBJ2-2; tentatively, D is TRBD1 (6 bases). Trimming removed 4 bases at V and 0 bases at J, with 12 bases between. This CDR3 spans 16 amino acids. Germline loops: CDR1 SGHVS, CDR2 FQNEAQ. The CDR3 here is CASSSAGTSNTGELFF. The DNA of the CDR3 is TGTGCCAGCAGCTCCGCCGGGACATCGAACACCGGGGAGCTGTTTTTT.

Concerning this clone: An end of the junction does not agree with germline; a read error may underlie this. The chain employs TRBV28 and TRBJ1-3; D is ambiguous. The CDR3 is 14 amino acids. Germline CDR1 reads MDHEN; CDR2 reads SYDVKM. DNA of the CDR3: TGTGCCAGCGGTTTGGGGAACTCTGGAAACACCATATATTTT. Translated: CASGLGNSGNTIYF.

The rearrangement links TRBV6-1 to TRBJ1-5, with 9 nucleotides matching TRBD1. The V and J ends lost 4 bases and 2 bases, in that order; junction bases with no gene match: 3. The CDR3 covers 15 residues. From germline, CDR1 is MNHNS and CDR2 SASEGT. The CDR3 DNA is TGTGCCAGCAGTGGACAGGGGGGAGGCAATCAGCCCCAGCATTTT. Its protein product is CASSGQGGGNQPQHF.

Only one count was recorded for this clone. As DNA, the CDR3 is TGTGCCAGCAGTGAAGGTTTCCCCCGGGACAGGACCTACGAGCAGTACTTC. It is translated as CASSEGFPRDRTYEQYF. This sequence joins TRBV2 and TRBJ2-7, with TRBD1 identical over 8 bases. The trim removed 1 base at V and 2 bases at J, leaving 10 bases unmatched. The V gene's germline CDR1 is SNHLY and CDR2 FYNNEI. CDR3 size: 17 residues. Combining the CDR3 with reference TRBV2 and TRBJ2-7 gives the whole variable domain EPEVTQTPSHQVTQMGQEVILRCVPISNHLYFYWYRQILGQKVEFLVSFYNNEISEKSEIFDDQFSVERPDGSNFTLKIRSTKLEDSAMYFCASSEGFPRDRTYEQYFGPGTRLTVT.

CDR3 loop: CASSILKGGYTF. Here the CDR3 DNA reads TGTGCCAGTAGTATCCTAAAGGGAGGCTACACCTTC. The V call is TRBV19, the J call TRBJ1-2, with unresolved D. Trimming pared 3 bases from V and 8 bases from J, leaving 10 bases between. CDR1 and CDR2 (germline): LNHDA, SQIVND (reference sequence). The CDR3 is 12 amino acids. Full variable domain (missing parts from reference TRBV19 and TRBJ1-2): DGGITQSPKYLFRKEGQNVTLSCEQNLNHDAMYWYRQDPGQGLRLIYYSQIVNDFQKGDIAEGYSVSREKKESFPLTVTSAQKNPTAFYLCASSILKGGYTFGSGTRLTVV.

This clone was found once. The gene calls are TRBV19 and TRBJ2-2; 12 bases map to TRBD1. This CDR3 spans 16 amino acids. Trimming took 5 bases from V and 4 from J; bases not matched to a gene: 5. Germline assignment: CDR1 LNHDA and CDR2 SQIVND (reference sequence). CDR3 sequence reads: CASSGGQGAGTGELFF. The CDR3 DNA follows: TGTGCCAGTAGTGGGGGACAGGGGGCTGGCACCGGGGAGCTGTTTTTT.

Here the CDR3 reads CASRNQGPDSPLHF. The DNA for the CDR3 is TGTGCCAGTAGGAATCAGGGTCCCGACTCACCCCTCCACTTT. The chain employs TRBV19 and TRBJ1-6; D possibly corresponds to TRBD1 (5 bases). V was clipped by 6 bases and J by 10 bases, with 16 bases between them. The CDR3 extends over 14 amino acids. Per the germline V gene, CDR1 is LNHDA and CDR2 is SQIVND (reference sequence).

The chain combines TRBV5-6 with TRBJ2-2; D may be TRBD1 (5 bases). The CDR3 loop spans 16 amino acids. Germline V gene lookup returns CDR1 SGHDT and CDR2 YYEEEE. V was trimmed by 0 bases and J by 1 base, leaving 10 bases between them. The CDR3 DNA sequence: TGTGCCAGCAGCTTGGCTGGGCAGGGGAACACCGGGGAGCTGTTTTTT. Its translation is CASSLAGQGNTGELFF.

The chain joins TRBV30 to TRBJ1-4; D may be TRBD1 (5 bases). The CDR3 is 15 amino acids. The V gene's germline CDR1 is GTSNPN and CDR2 SVGIG (reference sequence). Trimming pared 2 bases from V and 7 bases from J, leaving 17 bases between. In nucleotides, the CDR3 is TGTGCCTGGAGTTACAAAGACAGATCTAGTGAAAAACTGTTTTTT. Translated, it gives CAWSYKDRSSEKLFF. The full variable domain, in which reference TRBV30 and TRBJ1-4 provide the parts outside the CDR3, is SQTIHQWPATLVQPVGSPLSLECTVEGTSNPNLYWYRQAAGRGLQLLFYSVGIGQISSEVPQNLSASRPQDRQFILSSKKLLLSDSGFYLCAWSYKDRSSEKLFFGSGTQLSVL.

The genes are TRBV19 and TRBJ2-2; D unresolved. The CDR3 has 14 amino acids. Germline loops: CDR1 LNHDA, CDR2 SQIVND (reference sequence). The V gene lost 3 bases and the J gene lost 2 bases, with 7 bases spanning the gap. The DNA for the CDR3 is TGTGCCAGTAGTATGTTGGCAAACACCGGGGAGCTGTTTTTT. It is translated as CASSMLANTGELFF.

The rearrangement joins TRBV5-6 to TRBJ2-3; 10 bases align to TRBD2. Germline CDR1 and CDR2: SGHDT and YYEEEE. The J segment lost 6 bases and the V segment lost 4 bases, leaving 8 bases of the junction unmatched. The CDR3 extends over 15 amino acids. The CDR3 sequence: CASSIRTSGRDTQYF. The CDR3 DNA sequence: TGTGCCAGCAGCATTAGGACTAGCGGAAGGGATACGCAGTATTTT.

This clone was seen a few times. The rearrangement joins TRBV7-8 to TRBJ1-1; D remains unclear. The CDR3 has 12 amino acids. V lost 2 bases and J 1 base, leaving 2 bases between the germline ends. The germline CDR1 and CDR2 sequences are SGHVS and FQNEAQ. The CDR3 DNA reads as TGTGCCAGCAGCTTACAGAACACTGAAGCTTTCTTT. Its protein is CASSLQNTEAFF. The entire variable domain, with the rest obtained from reference TRBV7-8 and TRBJ1-1, is as follows: GAGVSQSPRYKVAKRGQDVALRCDPISGHVSLFWYQQALGQGPEFLTYFQNEAQLDKSGLPSDRFFAERPEGSVSTLKIQRTQQEDSAVYLCASSLQNTEAFFGQGTRLTVV.

This chain links TRBV14 with TRBJ1-1; D unresolved. CDR3 length: 15 residues. Trimming took off 3 bases at V and 4 bases at J, with 15 bases between the two ends. Germline lookup yields CDR1 SGHDN and CDR2 FVKESK. The CDR3 DNA sequence: TGTGCCAGCAGCCACATTGCGACACGGGCCACTGAAGCTTTCTTT. Translating gives CASSHIATRATEAFF.

The chain recombines TRBV19 with TRBJ1-1; TRBD1 aligns across 8 bases. The CDR3 sequence is 14 residues long. Germline values: CDR1 LNHDA, CDR2 SQIVND (reference sequence). The V gene end was trimmed by 7 bases and the J gene end by 1 base; junction bases not matched to a gene: 5. The DNA of the CDR3 is TGTGCCAGTAAGGACAGGGAGAGGAACACTGAAGCTTTCTTT. Protein product: CASKDRERNTEAFF.

This clone was observed a single time. The rearrangement links TRBV18 to TRBJ2-6, with a possible D match to TRBD1 (6 bases). V shed 2 bases and J shed 3 bases, with 8 bases lying between them. The CDR3 totals 15 residues. Germline V gene lookup returns CDR1 KGHSH and CDR2 LQKENI. The CDR3 here is CASSPTGSGANVLTF. Here the CDR3 DNA reads TGTGCCAGCTCACCAACAGGGAGTGGGGCCAACGTCCTGACTTTC.